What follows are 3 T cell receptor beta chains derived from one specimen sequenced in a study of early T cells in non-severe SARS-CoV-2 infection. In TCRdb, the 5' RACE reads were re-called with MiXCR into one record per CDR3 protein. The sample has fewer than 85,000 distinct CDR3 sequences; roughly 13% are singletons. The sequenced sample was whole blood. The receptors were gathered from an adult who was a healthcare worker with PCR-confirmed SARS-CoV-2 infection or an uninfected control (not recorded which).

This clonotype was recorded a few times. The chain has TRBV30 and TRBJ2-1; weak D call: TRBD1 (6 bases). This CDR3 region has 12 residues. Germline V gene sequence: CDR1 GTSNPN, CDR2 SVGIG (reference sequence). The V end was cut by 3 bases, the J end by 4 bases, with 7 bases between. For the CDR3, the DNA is TGTGCCTGGAGAGGGGGATACAATGAGCAGTTCTTC. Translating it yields CAWRGGYNEQFF.

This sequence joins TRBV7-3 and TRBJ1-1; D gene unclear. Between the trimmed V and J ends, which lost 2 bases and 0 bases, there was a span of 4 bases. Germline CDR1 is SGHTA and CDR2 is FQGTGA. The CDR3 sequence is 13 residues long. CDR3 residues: CASSLLVNTEAFF. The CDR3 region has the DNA TGTGCCAGCAGCTTACTGGTGAACACTGAAGCTTTCTTT.

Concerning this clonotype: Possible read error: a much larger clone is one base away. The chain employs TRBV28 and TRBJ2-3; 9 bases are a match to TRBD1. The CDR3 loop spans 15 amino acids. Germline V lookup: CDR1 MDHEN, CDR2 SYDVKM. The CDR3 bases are TGTGCCAACAGTTTGACCGGACAGGGGAAGTTCACGCAGTATTTT. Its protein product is CANSLTGQGKFTQYF.